The subject of this entry is one T cell receptor beta chain. Its specificity is not known. RNA totalling roughly 0.45 to 1 ug underwent reverse transcription with random hexamers. TCRdb reanalysed the immunoSEQ multiplex PCR reads using MiXCR and keeps one entry per CDR3 protein. This sample has under 80,000 distinct CDR3 sequences, with 85% to 95% found just once. This sample stems from a study of CD8 T cells in Susac syndrome. Whole-study findings and limits: The relatively small number of individuals in the TCR sequencing and HLA analysis was acknowledged by the study.

V lost 4 bases and J lost 1; bases outside the gene matches: 6. This CDR3 contains 16 residues. Germline values: CDR1 MGHRA, CDR2 YSYEKL. The TCR was taken from a human donor with multiple sclerosis. The sequenced sample consisted of CD8+ T cells from PBMCs. This chain links TRBV4-1 with TRBJ2-2; 7 bases align to TRBD1. The CDR3 region is CASSLLGTENTGELFF. CDR3 nucleotide sequence: TGCGCCAGCAGCCTCCTTGGGACAGAGAACACCGGGGAGCTGTTTTTT.